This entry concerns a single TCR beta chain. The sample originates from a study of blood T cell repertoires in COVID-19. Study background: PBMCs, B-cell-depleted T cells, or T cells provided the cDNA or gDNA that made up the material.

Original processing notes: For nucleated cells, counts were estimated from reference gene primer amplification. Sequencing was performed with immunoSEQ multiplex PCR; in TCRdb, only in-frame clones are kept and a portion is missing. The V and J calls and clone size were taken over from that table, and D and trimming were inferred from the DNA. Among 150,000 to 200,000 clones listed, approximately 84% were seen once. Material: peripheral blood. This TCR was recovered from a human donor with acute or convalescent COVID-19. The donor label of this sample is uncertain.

CDR3 in amino acids: CASSLDSGLDYEQYF. The DNA for the CDR3 is TGTGCCAGCAGCTTAGACTCTGGACTTGATTACGAGCAGTACTTC. V gene TRBV11-2 combines with J gene TRBJ2-7; weak D call: TRBD2 (5 bases). CDR1 SGHAT and CDR2 FQNNGV come from the germline V gene. This CDR3 has 15 residues. V lost 0 bases to trimming and J lost 4 bases, with 13 bases between them.